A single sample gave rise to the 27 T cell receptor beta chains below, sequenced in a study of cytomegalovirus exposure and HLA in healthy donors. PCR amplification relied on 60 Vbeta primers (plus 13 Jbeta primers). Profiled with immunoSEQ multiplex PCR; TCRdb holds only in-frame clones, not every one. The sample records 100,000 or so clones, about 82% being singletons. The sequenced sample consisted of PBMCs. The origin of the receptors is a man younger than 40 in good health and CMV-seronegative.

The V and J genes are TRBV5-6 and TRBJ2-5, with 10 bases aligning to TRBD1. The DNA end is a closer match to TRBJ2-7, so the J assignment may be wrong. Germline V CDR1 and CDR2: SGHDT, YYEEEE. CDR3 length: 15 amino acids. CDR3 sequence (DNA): TGTGCCAGCAGCTTGGCGGGACAGGGGAGGGGCGAGCAGTACTTC. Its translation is CASSLAGQGRGEQYF.

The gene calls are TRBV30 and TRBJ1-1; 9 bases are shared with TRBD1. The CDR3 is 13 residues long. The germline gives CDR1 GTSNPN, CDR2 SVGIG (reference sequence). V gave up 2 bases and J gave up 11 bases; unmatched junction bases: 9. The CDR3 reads CAWSPRTGAEAFF. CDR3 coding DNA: TGTGCCTGGAGTCCGCGGACAGGGGCGGAGGCTTTCTTT.

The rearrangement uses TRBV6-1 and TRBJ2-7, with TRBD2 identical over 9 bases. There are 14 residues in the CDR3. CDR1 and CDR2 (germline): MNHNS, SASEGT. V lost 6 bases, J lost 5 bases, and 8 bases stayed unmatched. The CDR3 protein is CASRGLATTHEQYF. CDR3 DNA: TGTGCCAGCAGGGGACTAGCAACCACCCACGAGCAGTACTTC.

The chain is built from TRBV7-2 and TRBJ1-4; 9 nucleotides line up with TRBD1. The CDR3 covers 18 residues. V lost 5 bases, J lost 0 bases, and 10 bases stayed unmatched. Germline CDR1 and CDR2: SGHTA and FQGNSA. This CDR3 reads CASSIQVGQGATNEKLFF. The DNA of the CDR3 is TGTGCCAGCAGCATCCAAGTGGGACAGGGAGCAACTAATGAAAAACTGTTTTTT.

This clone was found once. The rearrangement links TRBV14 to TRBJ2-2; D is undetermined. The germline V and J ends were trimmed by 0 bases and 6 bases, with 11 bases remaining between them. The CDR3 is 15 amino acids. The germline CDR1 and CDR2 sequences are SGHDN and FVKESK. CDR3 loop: CASSQESVPAGELFF. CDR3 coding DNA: TGTGCCAGCAGCCAAGAATCAGTTCCTGCCGGGGAGCTGTTTTTT.

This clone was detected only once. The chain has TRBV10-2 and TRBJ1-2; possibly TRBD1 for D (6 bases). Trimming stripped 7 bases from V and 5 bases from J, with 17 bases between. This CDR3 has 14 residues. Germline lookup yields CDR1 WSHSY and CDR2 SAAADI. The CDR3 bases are TGCGCCAGCACTCCCAGGACAGATTATTATGGCTACACCTTC. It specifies CASTPRTDYYGYTF.

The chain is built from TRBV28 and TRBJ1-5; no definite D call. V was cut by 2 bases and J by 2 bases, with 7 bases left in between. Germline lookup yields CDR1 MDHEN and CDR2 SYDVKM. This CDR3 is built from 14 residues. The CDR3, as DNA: TGTGCCAGCAGTTTAATCTTTGGCAATCAGCCCCAGCATTTT. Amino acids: CASSLIFGNQPQHF.

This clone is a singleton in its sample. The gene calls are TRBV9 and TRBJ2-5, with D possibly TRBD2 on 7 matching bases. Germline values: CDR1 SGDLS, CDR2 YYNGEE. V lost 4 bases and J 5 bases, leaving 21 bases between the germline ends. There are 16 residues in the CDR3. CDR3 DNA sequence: TGTGCCAGCAGCACAACCCTTCATGGGGGGGCGGAGACCCAGTACTTC. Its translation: CASSTTLHGGAETQYF.

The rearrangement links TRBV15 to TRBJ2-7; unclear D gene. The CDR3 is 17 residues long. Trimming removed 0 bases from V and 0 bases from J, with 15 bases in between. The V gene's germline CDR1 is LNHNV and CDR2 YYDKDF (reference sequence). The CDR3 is CATSRDLVALTSYEQYF. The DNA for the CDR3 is TGTGCCACCAGCAGAGATTTAGTCGCATTAACCTCCTACGAGCAGTACTTC.

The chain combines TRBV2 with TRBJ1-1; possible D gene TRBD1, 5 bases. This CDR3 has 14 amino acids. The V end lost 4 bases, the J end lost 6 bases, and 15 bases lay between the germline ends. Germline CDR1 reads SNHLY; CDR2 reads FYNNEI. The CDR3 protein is CASSVVPGGAEAFF. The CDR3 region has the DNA TGTGCCAGCAGTGTTGTTCCGGGAGGGGCTGAAGCTTTCTTT. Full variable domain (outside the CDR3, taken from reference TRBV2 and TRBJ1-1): EPEVTQTPSHQVTQMGQEVILRCVPISNHLYFYWYRQILGQKVEFLVSFYNNEISEKSEIFDDQFSVERPDGSNFTLKIRSTKLEDSAMYFCASSVVPGGAEAFFGQGTRLTVV.

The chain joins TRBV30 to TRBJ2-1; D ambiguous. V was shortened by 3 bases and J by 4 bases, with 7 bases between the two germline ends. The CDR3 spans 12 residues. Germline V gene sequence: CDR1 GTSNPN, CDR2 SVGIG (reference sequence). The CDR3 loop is CAWRRTYNEQFF. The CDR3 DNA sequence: TGTGCCTGGAGACGTACATACAATGAGCAGTTCTTC.

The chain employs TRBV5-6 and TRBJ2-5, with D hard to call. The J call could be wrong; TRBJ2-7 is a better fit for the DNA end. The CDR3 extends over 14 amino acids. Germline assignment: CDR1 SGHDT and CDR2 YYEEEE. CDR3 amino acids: CASSVVSAAYEQYF. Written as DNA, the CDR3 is TGTGCCAGCAGCGTAGTAAGCGCAGCCTACGAGCAGTACTTC.

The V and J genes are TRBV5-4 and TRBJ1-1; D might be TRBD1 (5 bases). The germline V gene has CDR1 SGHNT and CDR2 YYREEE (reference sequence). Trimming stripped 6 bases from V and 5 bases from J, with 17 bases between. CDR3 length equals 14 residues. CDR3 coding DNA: TGTGCCAGCAATGAGGACCAGGGCTATACTGAAGCTTTCTTT. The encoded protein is CASNEDQGYTEAFF.

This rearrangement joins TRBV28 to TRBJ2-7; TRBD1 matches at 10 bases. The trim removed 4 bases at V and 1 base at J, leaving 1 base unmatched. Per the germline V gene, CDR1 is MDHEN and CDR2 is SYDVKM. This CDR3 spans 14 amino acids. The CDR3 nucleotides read TGTGCCAGCAGTTGGACAGGGGGGTCCTACGAGCAGTACTTC. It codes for CASSWTGGSYEQYF.

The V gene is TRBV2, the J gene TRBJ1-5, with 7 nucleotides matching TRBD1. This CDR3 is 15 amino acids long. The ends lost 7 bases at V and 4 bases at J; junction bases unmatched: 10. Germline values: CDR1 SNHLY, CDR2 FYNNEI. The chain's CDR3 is CASIIDRAANQPQHF. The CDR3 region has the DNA TGTGCCAGCATTATCGACAGGGCCGCAAATCAGCCCCAGCATTTT.

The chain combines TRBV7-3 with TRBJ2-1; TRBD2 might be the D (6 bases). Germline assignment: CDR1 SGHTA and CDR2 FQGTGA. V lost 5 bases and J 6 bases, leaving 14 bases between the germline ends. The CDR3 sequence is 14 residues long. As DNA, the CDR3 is TGTGCCAGCAGCCCTGATGGAGGGGTCAATGAGCAGTTCTTC. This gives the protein CASSPDGGVNEQFF. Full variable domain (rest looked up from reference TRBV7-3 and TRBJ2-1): GAGVSQTPSNKVTEKGKYVELRCDPISGHTALYWYRQSLGQGPEFLIYFQGTGAADDSGLPNDRFFAVRPEGSVSTLKIQRTERGDSAVYLCASSPDGGVNEQFFGPGTRLTVL.

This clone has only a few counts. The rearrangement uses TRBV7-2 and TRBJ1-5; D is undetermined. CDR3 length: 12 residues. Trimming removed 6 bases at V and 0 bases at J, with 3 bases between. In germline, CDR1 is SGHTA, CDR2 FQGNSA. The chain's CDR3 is CASSYSNQPQHF. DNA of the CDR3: TGTGCCAGCAGTTATAGCAATCAGCCCCAGCATTTT. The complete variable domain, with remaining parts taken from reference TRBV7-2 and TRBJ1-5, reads GAGVSQSPSNKVTEKGKDVELRCDPISGHTALYWYRQSLGQGLEFLIYFQGNSAPDKSGLPSDRFSAERTGGSVSTLTIQRTQQEDSAVYLCASSYSNQPQHFGDGTRLSIL.

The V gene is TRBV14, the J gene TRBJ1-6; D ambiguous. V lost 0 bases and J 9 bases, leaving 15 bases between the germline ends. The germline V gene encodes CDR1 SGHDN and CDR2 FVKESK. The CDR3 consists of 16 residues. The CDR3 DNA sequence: TGTGCCAGCAGCCAAGATCGGGTTCATCCTAGTTCACCCCTCCACTTT. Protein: CASSQDRVHPSSPLHF. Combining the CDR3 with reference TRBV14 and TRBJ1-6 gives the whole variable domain EAGVTQFPSHSVIEKGQTVTLRCDPISGHDNLYWYRRVMGKEIKFLLHFVKESKQDESGMPNNRFLAERTGGTYSTLKVQPAELEDSGVYFCASSQDRVHPSSPLHFGNGTRLTVT.

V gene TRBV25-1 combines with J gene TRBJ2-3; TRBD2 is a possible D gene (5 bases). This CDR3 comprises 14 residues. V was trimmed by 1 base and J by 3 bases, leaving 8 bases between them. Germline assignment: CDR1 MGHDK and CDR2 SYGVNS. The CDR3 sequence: CASSELRATDTQYF. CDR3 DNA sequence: TGTGCCAGCAGTGAATTGAGGGCAACAGATACGCAGTATTTT.

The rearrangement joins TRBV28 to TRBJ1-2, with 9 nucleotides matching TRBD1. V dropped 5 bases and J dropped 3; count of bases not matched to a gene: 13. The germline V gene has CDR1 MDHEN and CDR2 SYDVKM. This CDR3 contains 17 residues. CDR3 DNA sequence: TGTGCCAGCAGTCCCACGACAGGGGGAGTTTGGGACTATGGCTACACCTTC. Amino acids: CASSPTTGGVWDYGYTF.

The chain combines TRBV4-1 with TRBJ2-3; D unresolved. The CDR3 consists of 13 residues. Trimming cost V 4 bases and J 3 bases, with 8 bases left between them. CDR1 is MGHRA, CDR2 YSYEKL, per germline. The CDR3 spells CASSLLLTDTQYF. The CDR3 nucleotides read TGCGCCAGCAGCCTCCTATTAACAGATACGCAGTATTTT.

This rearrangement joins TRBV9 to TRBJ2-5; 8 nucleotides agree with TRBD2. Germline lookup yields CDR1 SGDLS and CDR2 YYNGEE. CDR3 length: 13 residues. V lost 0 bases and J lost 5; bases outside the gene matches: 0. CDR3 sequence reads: CASSVGGGETQYF. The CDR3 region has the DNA TGTGCCAGCAGCGTAGGCGGGGGGGAGACCCAGTACTTC.

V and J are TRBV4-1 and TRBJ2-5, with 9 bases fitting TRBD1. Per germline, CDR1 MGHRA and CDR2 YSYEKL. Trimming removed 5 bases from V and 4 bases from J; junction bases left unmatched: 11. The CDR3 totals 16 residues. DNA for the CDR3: TGCGCCAGCAGCTACCTAAGGACAGGGGCAGGAGAGACCCAGTACTTC. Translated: CASSYLRTGAGETQYF.

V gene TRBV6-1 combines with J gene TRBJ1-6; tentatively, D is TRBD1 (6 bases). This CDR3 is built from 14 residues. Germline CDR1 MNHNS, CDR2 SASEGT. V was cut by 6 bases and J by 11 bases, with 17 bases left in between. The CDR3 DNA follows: TGTGCCAGCAGGACCACGGACAGTAGTCCACCCCTCCACTTT. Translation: CASRTTDSSPPLHF.

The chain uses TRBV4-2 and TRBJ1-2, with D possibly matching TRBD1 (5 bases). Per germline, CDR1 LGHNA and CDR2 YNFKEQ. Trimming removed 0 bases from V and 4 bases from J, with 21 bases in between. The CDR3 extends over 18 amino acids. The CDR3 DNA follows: TGTGCCAGCAGCCAAGATTTGGTGGGGGGGGGACGGCCCTATGGCTACACCTTC. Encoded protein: CASSQDLVGGGRPYGYTF.

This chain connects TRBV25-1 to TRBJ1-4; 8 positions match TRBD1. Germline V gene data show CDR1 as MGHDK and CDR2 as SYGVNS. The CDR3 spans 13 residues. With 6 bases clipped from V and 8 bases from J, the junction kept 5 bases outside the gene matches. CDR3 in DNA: TGTGCCAGCAGACGGACAGGGAACGAAAAACTGTTTTTT. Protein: CASRRTGNEKLFF.

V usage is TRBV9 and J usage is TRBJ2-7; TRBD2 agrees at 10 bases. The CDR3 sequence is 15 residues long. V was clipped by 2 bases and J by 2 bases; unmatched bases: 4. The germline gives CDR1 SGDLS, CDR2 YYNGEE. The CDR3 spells CASSVKREGPYEQYF. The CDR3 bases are TGTGCCAGCAGCGTTAAGCGGGAGGGCCCCTACGAGCAGTACTTC.